A selection of T cell receptor beta chains follows, all from one sample in a study of T cells in Graves' hyperthyroidism and ophthalmopathy. TCRdb passed the multiplex PCR reads through MiXCR, listing each CDR3 protein once. The data hold a few hundred thousand distinct CDR3 sequences, with around 25% observed a single time. The sample taken for sequencing was blood. Every receptor here comes from a man between 45 and 60 years old with Graves' hyperthyroidism. CDR3s include the opening cysteine and the closing phenylalanine or tryptophan. Each record gives: clone size, V gene, J gene, D gene, CDR3 protein, CDR3 DNA. The D gene is left open where the match is weak. Size is stated for part of the rows, as once, few or many counts, or as a class when the clone is expanded.

>-|TRBV20-1|TRBJ2-3|TRBD1
CSASRDSPNTQYF
TGCAGTGCTAGCCGGGACAGCCCTAATACGCAGTATTTT
>-|TRBV7-8|TRBJ2-3|-
CASRTEWTVEGSDTQYF
TGTGCCAGCAGGACCGAATGGACAGTTGAGGGGTCAGATACGCAGTATTTT
>few|TRBV28|TRBJ2-7|TRBD1
CASTSQGVEQYF
TGTGCCAGCACATCACAGGGGGTCGAGCAGTACTTC
>once|TRBV7-3|TRBJ2-1|-
CASSAPSVSPYNEQFF
TGTGCCAGCAGCGCACCTAGCGTGAGCCCCTACAATGAGCAGTTCTTC
>many|TRBV9|TRBJ2-7|TRBD1
CASSDGTGDYEQYF
TGTGCCAGCAGCGACGGGACAGGAGACTACGAGCAGTACTTC
>-|TRBV5-1|TRBJ1-2|TRBD1
CASSLYSQGHYGYTF
TGCGCCAGCAGCTTATACTCACAGGGGCACTATGGCTACACCTTC
>few|TRBV6-1|TRBJ2-3|TRBD2
CASSALAGRDTQYF
TGTGCCAGCAGTGCACTAGCGGGGAGAGATACGCAGTATTTT
>few|TRBV11-3|TRBJ1-6|TRBD1
CASSLEDRISSPLHF
TGTGCCAGCAGCTTAGAGGACAGGATCTCGTCACCCCTCCACTTT
>-|TRBV5-1|TRBJ1-1|-
CASSSEWGNTEAFF
TGCGCCAGCAGCTCGGAGTGGGGGAACACTGAAGCTTTCTTT
>once|TRBV12-5|TRBJ2-7|TRBD1
CASGFGTGDVEQYF
TGTGCTAGTGGTTTCGGGACAGGGGACGTCGAGCAGTACTTC
>-|TRBV18|TRBJ2-1|TRBD1
CASSLSQGVEQFF
TGTGCCAGCTCTCTCTCCCAGGGGGTTGAGCAGTTCTTC
>-|TRBV20-1|TRBJ2-7|-
CSAPQGTTYEQYF
TGCAGTGCTCCACAGGGGACTACCTACGAGCAGTACTTC
>-|TRBV12-3/TRBV12-4|TRBJ1-5|-
CATHVWNLHSNQPQHF
TGTGCCACCCACGTTTGGAATCTACATAGCAATCAGCCCCAGCATTTT
>-|TRBV5-1|TRBJ2-7|-
CASSLQENYEQYF
TGCGCCAGCAGCTTGCAGGAGAACTACGAGCAGTACTTC
>many|TRBV11-2|TRBJ2-7|-
CASRRAGSHEQYF
TGTGCCAGCCGACGCGCCGGGAGCCACGAGCAGTACTTC
>few|TRBV29-1|TRBJ2-1|-
CSVKTPSYNEQFF
TGCAGCGTTAAAACGCCAAGTTACAATGAGCAGTTCTTC
>many|TRBV10-3|TRBJ1-1|-
CAISEPEWAEAFF
TGTGCCATCAGTGAGCCTGAATGGGCTGAAGCTTTCTTT
>-|TRBV5-4|TRBJ2-1|-
CASGSFDEQFF
TGTGCCAGCGGGAGTTTTGATGAGCAGTTCTTC
>many|TRBV28|TRBJ2-1|TRBD2
CASQGTSGLRSYNEQFF
TGTGCCAGCCAGGGGACTAGCGGGCTCCGCTCCTACAATGAGCAGTTCTTC
>many|TRBV20-1|TRBJ2-3|-
CSASGSDGGRGWYTQYF
TGCAGTGCTAGTGGGAGCGATGGGGGACGCGGATGGTATACGCAGTATTTT
>few|TRBV6-2/TRBV6-3|TRBJ1-5|-
CASSYTQGLPQHF
TGTGCCAGCAGTTATACTCAGGGGCTGCCCCAGCATTTT
>many|TRBV5-1|TRBJ2-1|-
CASSLYNEQFF
TGTGCCAGCAGTTTGTACAATGAGCAGTTCTTC
>-|TRBV5-1|TRBJ2-2|-
CASSLGSRNTGELFF
TGCGCCAGCAGCTTGGGTTCCAGGAACACCGGGGAGCTGTTTTTT
>-|TRBV3-1|TRBJ1-1|-
CASSQAVTEAFF
TGTGCCAGCAGCCAAGCTGTCACTGAAGCTTTCTTT
>few|TRBV27|TRBJ2-2|-
CASSLLTTGRSGELFF
TGTGCCAGCAGTTTATTAACGACAGGGAGGTCCGGGGAGCTGTTTTTT
>many|TRBV28|TRBJ2-1|TRBD1
CASSLSNRGREEFF
TGTGCCAGCAGTTTATCGAACAGGGGGCGTGAGGAGTTCTTC
>many|TRBV18|TRBJ2-5|-
CAYSLTETQYF
TGTGCTTACTCACTTACGGAGACCCAGTACTTC